The 20 T cell receptor beta chains reported below all come from one sample, sequenced in a study of blood T cell repertoires in COVID-19. Data came from immunoSEQ multiplex PCR; TCRdb stores just in-frame clones and leaves some out. The sample lists hundreds of thousands of clones; around nine tenths were seen once. The sample was peripheral blood. These receptors were taken from a man aged 35-49 years with acute or convalescent COVID-19.

Only a few counts were recorded for this clone. Distinct nucleotide sequences in the sample also encode this CDR3. The rearrangement joins TRBV27 to TRBJ1-2, with 7 bases lining up with TRBD1. Germline V gene lookup returns CDR1 MNHEY and CDR2 SMNVEV (reference sequence). There are 13 residues in the CDR3. Losses at the gene ends were 3 bases for V and 4 bases for J; bases not matched to a gene: 2. The CDR3 is CASSLRQGYGYTF. The CDR3 region has the DNA TGTGCCAGCAGTTTGAGACAGGGCTATGGCTACACCTTC.

The chain's CDR3 is CASSPDSGLTLGQYF. The DNA of the CDR3 is TGTGCCAGCAGTCCGGACAGCGGCCTCACTTTAGGACAGTACTTC. V gene TRBV6-6 combines with J gene TRBJ2-7; TRBD1 is a possible D gene (6 bases). Germline V gene sequence: CDR1 MNHNY, CDR2 SVGAGI (reference sequence). The V end lost 5 bases, the J end lost 10 bases, and 24 bases lay between the germline ends. This CDR3 has 15 amino acids.

The V gene is TRBV9, the J gene TRBJ1-1; D perhaps matches TRBD1 (5 bases). Germline-derived CDR1 and CDR2 are SGDLS and YYNGEE. V lost 2 bases and J 3 bases, leaving 14 bases between the germline ends. This CDR3 has 15 residues. CDR3 sequence (DNA): TGTGCCAGCAGCGTTTCCGGGTTAGGGGACACTGAAGCTTTCTTT. Protein: CASSVSGLGDTEAFF.

The chain couples TRBV30 to TRBJ2-1; 14 nucleotides align to TRBD2. The CDR3 runs to 16 residues. The ends lost 0 bases at V and 8 bases at J; junction bases unmatched: 6. Germline assignment: CDR1 GTSNPN and CDR2 SVGIG (reference sequence). DNA for the CDR3: TGTGCCTGGAGTGTAGGGGGACTAGCGGGGGTCCATGAGCAGTTCTTC. Amino acids: CAWSVGGLAGVHEQFF.

The V and J genes are TRBV7-3 and TRBJ2-7; no reliable D call. Trimming cost V 8 bases and J 2 bases, with 4 bases left between them. CDR3 length equals 10 residues. Per the germline V gene, CDR1 is SGHTA and CDR2 is FQGTGA. The CDR3: CASPPYEQYF. The CDR3 coding sequence is TGTGCCAGCCCTCCCTACGAGCAGTACTTC.

V gene TRBV30 combines with J gene TRBJ2-7; TRBD2 aligns across 8 bases. CDR1 GTSNPN and CDR2 SVGIG come from the germline V gene (reference sequence). The CDR3 is 14 residues long. The trim removed 6 bases at V and 5 bases at J, leaving 12 bases unmatched. The CDR3 region has the DNA TGTGCCTGCGACCCGGGGGGGCGGAGGAACGAGCAGTACTTC. This gives the protein CACDPGGRRNEQYF.

V is TRBV5-6 and J is TRBJ1-4, with D hard to call. CDR1 SGHDT and CDR2 YYEEEE come from the germline V gene. This CDR3 region has 14 residues. Trimming stripped 5 bases from V and 1 base from J, with 9 bases between. CDR3 nucleotide sequence: TGTGCCAGCAGGTTACAGATAACTAATGAAAAACTGTTTTTT. It translates to CASRLQITNEKLFF.

The chain joins TRBV29-1 to TRBJ2-7; D gene uncertain. The CDR3 spans 11 residues. Germline V gene data show CDR1 as SQVTM and CDR2 as ANQGSEA. The ends were cut back, 1 base at V and 2 bases at J, with 3 bases in the middle. In DNA, the CDR3 is TGCAGCGTTGAAGTAGCCTACGAGCAGTACTTC. This encodes CSVEVAYEQYF.

The rearrangement uses TRBV29-1 and TRBJ1-2; TRBD1 might be the D (5 bases). Germline V gene lookup returns CDR1 SQVTM and CDR2 ANQGSEA. This CDR3 has 14 amino acids. The V gene lost 0 bases and the J gene lost 5 bases, with 13 bases spanning the gap. The chain's CDR3 is CSVEDQGMSYGYTF. The CDR3 DNA reads TGCAGCGTTGAAGACCAGGGTATGAGTTATGGCTACACCTTC.

The chain combines TRBV5-1 with TRBJ1-2; no definite D call. Germline CDR1 reads SGHRS; CDR2 reads YFSETQ. Trimming took off 0 bases at V and 2 bases at J, with 11 bases between the two ends. This CDR3 is 15 amino acids long. This CDR3 is CASSLGQEVNYGYTF. CDR3 DNA sequence: TGCGCCAGCAGCTTGGGGCAGGAGGTGAACTATGGCTACACCTTC.

V and J are TRBV18 and TRBJ2-2; 8 bases line up with TRBD2. Germline trimming cut 2 bases from V and 11 bases from J; bases unmatched to any gene: 13. Germline assignment: CDR1 KGHSH and CDR2 LQKENI. This CDR3 has 16 amino acids. The CDR3 reads CASSPAGGALLKELFF. In DNA form, the CDR3 reads TGTGCCAGCTCACCAGCCGGGGGGGCCCTTCTGAAAGAGCTGTTTTTT.

This clone was counted once. J is TRBJ1-3 and V is TRBV24-1; 9 positions match TRBD1. Germline assignment: CDR1 KGHDR and CDR2 SFDVKD. There are 15 residues in the CDR3. The junction had 3 bases not matched to a gene; V was cut back by 0 bases and J by 7 bases. CDR3 amino acids: CATSDLRDRANTIYF. The DNA for the CDR3 is TGTGCCACCAGTGATTTGCGGGACAGGGCCAACACCATATATTTT.

The chain joins TRBV5-1 to TRBJ2-7; 8 bases align to TRBD2. The CDR3 has 14 amino acids. V was clipped by 4 bases and J by 1 base; unmatched bases: 4. Germline V gene lookup returns CDR1 SGHRS and CDR2 YFSETQ. CDR3 loop: CASSREGDSYEQYF. The CDR3 nucleotides are TGCGCCAGCAGCCGGGAGGGTGATTCCTACGAGCAGTACTTC.

This sequence joins TRBV5-5 and TRBJ1-6; D call uncertain. Trimming left V 4 bases short and J 0 bases short, with 8 bases between. The germline CDR1 and CDR2 sequences are SGHKS and YYEKEE (reference sequence). There are 15 residues in the CDR3. The CDR3 sequence: CASSLSASYNSPLHF. The CDR3 region has the DNA TGTGCCAGCAGCCTGAGTGCCTCCTATAATTCACCCCTCCACTTT.

CDR3 protein: CATSDSHRAYGYTF. In DNA form, the CDR3 reads TGTGCCACCAGTGATTCTCACAGGGCCTATGGCTACACCTTC. The chain uses TRBV24-1 and TRBJ1-2; D possibly corresponds to TRBD1 (6 bases). The CDR3 totals 14 residues. V lost 2 bases, J lost 4 bases, and 10 bases lay in between. Per germline, CDR1 KGHDR and CDR2 SFDVKD.

V gene TRBV5-4 combines with J gene TRBJ1-2, with 8 bases matching TRBD1. From germline, CDR1 is SGHNT and CDR2 YYREEE (reference sequence). The trim removed 3 bases at V and 3 bases at J, leaving 10 bases unmatched. The CDR3 has 16 amino acids. The CDR3 DNA reads as TGTGCCAGCAGCTCTCCGACAGGGGTGGATGACTATGGCTACACCTTC. Translating gives CASSSPTGVDDYGYTF.

This clone came up once. This chain uses TRBV30 with TRBJ1-1; D is ambiguous. The CDR3 runs to 13 residues. Germline V CDR1 and CDR2: GTSNPN, SVGIG (reference sequence). Trimming removed 0 bases at V and 11 bases at J, with 16 bases between. This CDR3 is CAWSVGRETTAFF. The CDR3 DNA reads as TGTGCCTGGAGTGTTGGAAGGGAGACTACGGCTTTCTTT. The variable domain in full, with the rest retrieved from reference TRBV30 and TRBJ1-1, is SQTIHQWPATLVQPVGSPLSLECTVEGTSNPNLYWYRQAAGRGLQLLFYSVGIGQISSEVPQNLSASRPQDRQFILSSKKLLLSDSGFYLCAWSVGRETTAFFGQGTRLTVV.

The rearrangement joins TRBV2 to TRBJ2-6, with TRBD1 matching 10 bases. V lost 5 bases to trimming and J lost 1 base; unmatched junction nucleotides: 5. This CDR3 region has 17 residues. CDR1 and CDR2 from the germline V gene are SNHLY and FYNNEI. The CDR3 spells CASSPDRGRSGANVLTF. CDR3 nucleotide sequence: TGTGCCAGCAGTCCGGACAGGGGGAGGTCTGGGGCCAACGTCCTGACTTTC.

This clone appeared a single time. The chain has TRBV27 and TRBJ2-7; perhaps TRBD1 as D (5 bases). V was clipped by 7 bases and J by 4 bases, with 8 bases between them. The length of the CDR3 is 11 residues. Per germline, CDR1 MNHEY and CDR2 SMNVEV (reference sequence). The CDR3 DNA reads as TGTGCCAGCAAAAGGGGTTACGAGCAGTACTTC. Protein: CASKRGYEQYF.

This sequence joins TRBV12-5 and TRBJ1-2, with TRBD1 matching over 9 bases. CDR3 length equals 16 residues. J was trimmed by 5 bases and V by 9 bases; bases with no gene match: 16. Germline assignment: CDR1 LGHNT and CDR2 FRNRAP. The CDR3 region has the DNA TGTGCTAGCGTACATTCGGGACAGGGTGCAGATTATGGCTACACCTTC. This gives the protein CASVHSGQGADYGYTF.